What follows are 7 T cell receptor beta chains derived from one specimen sequenced in a study of T-cell memory formation after mild COVID-19 (dated by TCRdb to the early 2020s). Library creation used 5' RACE. The listed sequencing device is Illumina NovaSeq 6000. TCRdb handled the public reads itself, with Q25 trimming in fastp and clone calling in MiXCR, and kept productive beta chains. One record per CDR3 amino acid sequence lists the most common genes and DNA. The sample table shows fewer than 200,000 distinct CDR3 sequences, and about a fifth are seen once. The top ten clones comprise roughly 4.3% of the sample. The sequenced sample consisted of PBMCs or a T cell subset sorted from them (not recorded which). These TCRs come from a man between 18 and 29 years old who had mild COVID-19 (a few samples of this study predate the infection). The sample titles of this study are shuffled in the database, so cell type and time point are left out; the donor was told from shared clones.

This clonotype was seen more than once but under ten times. This chain joins TRBV28 and TRBJ1-2; 7 nucleotides agree with TRBD1. The CDR3 spans 14 residues. V gave up 7 bases and J gave up 7 bases; unmatched junction bases: 12. Per germline, CDR1 MDHEN and CDR2 SYDVKM. CDR3 nucleotide sequence: TGTGCCAGCACTCCCCTCGGGACAGTAGCTGGCTACACCTTC. Its translation is CASTPLGTVAGYTF.

The V gene is TRBV29-1, the J gene TRBJ2-7; TRBD1 matches at 7 bases. V trimming: 0 bases; J trimming: 6 bases; junction bases outside the gene matches: 5. This CDR3 spans 13 amino acids. Germline V gives CDR1 SQVTM, CDR2 ANQGSEA. CDR3 amino acids: CSVEEKGAGEQYF. The CDR3 region has the DNA TGCAGCGTTGAAGAGAAGGGGGCGGGCGAGCAGTACTTC.

This clonotype was recorded a few times. The chain is built from TRBV7-2 and TRBJ1-6; D is unresolved. Per the germline V gene, CDR1 is SGHTA and CDR2 is FQGNSA. The CDR3 contains 13 residues. Trimming took off 1 base at V and 12 bases at J, with 10 bases between the two ends. The CDR3 bases are TGTGCCAGCAGCTTAGGCATAACGGGACCCCTCCACTTT. It codes for CASSLGITGPLHF.

This clonotype was counted between two and nine times. The rearrangement joins TRBV9 to TRBJ1-2, with D perhaps matching TRBD1 (5 bases). This CDR3 comprises 15 residues. V shed 0 bases and J shed 3 bases, with 12 bases lying between them. CDR1 is SGDLS, CDR2 YYNGEE, per germline. The CDR3 nucleotides read TGTGCCAGCAGCGTAGAGGCACGGGGGGACTATGGCTACACCTTC. Its translation is CASSVEARGDYGYTF.

The chain employs TRBV4-1 and TRBJ2-1, with 7 bases fitting TRBD2. Germline V gives CDR1 MGHRA, CDR2 YSYEKL. CDR3 length: 14 amino acids. Unmatched junction bases numbered 5, after V lost 2 bases and J lost 7 bases. CDR3 DNA sequence: TGCGCCAGCAGCCAACGAGCGGGGACTAATGAGCAGTTCTTC. It is translated as CASSQRAGTNEQFF.

The gene calls are TRBV7-8 and TRBJ2-7, with TRBD2 matching 8 bases. With 1 base clipped from V and 4 bases from J, the junction kept 3 bases outside the gene matches. The CDR3 loop spans 14 amino acids. Germline V gene lookup returns CDR1 SGHVS and CDR2 FQNEAQ. CDR3 nucleotide sequence: TGTGCCAGCAGCTTAGACGGGGGGGATTACGAGCAGTACGTC. This gives the protein CASSLDGGDYEQYV.

This clonotype has only a few counts. V gene TRBV18 combines with J gene TRBJ2-1, with unresolved D. V was clipped by 0 bases and J by 6 bases, with 9 bases between them. The CDR3 runs to 14 residues. Per germline, CDR1 KGHSH and CDR2 LQKENI. In DNA form, the CDR3 reads TGTGCCAGCTCACCACCGAACCCAGTCAATGAGCAGTTCTTC. It yields the protein CASSPPNPVNEQFF.